Following are 20 T cell receptor beta chains from one sample sequenced in a study of blood T cells in healthy people across ages. Next came a second PCR, run for about 6 to 12 cycles, which used a sample-barcoded 5' primer along with a J-beta primer mix. TCRdb itself ran the 5' RACE reads through MiXCR, one entry per CDR3 protein. The repertoire has about 670,000 distinct CDR3 sequences, 40% to 45% of them found once; the top ten carry 30%. Sequenced input: blood. These receptors came from an elderly man in good health.

The rearrangement uses TRBV20-1 and TRBJ2-5, with D tentatively TRBD1 (6 bases). The CDR3 extends over 14 amino acids. Looked up from germline, CDR1 is DFQATT and CDR2 is SNEGSKA (reference sequence). Trimming took 6 bases from V and 11 from J, leaving 25 bases between them. The CDR3 here is CSATLGLQGNEQYF. CDR3 coding DNA: TGCAGTGCGACCCTCGGCCTACAGGGTAATGAGCAGTACTTC.

CDR3: CASRVAGPRLSTDTQYF. Written as DNA, the CDR3 is TGCGCCAGCAGAGTGGCAGGGCCCCGCCTTAGCACAGATACGCAGTATTTT. The rearrangement links TRBV5-1 to TRBJ2-3, with TRBD1 as a possible D gene (5 bases). The CDR3 has 17 amino acids. The germline V gene has CDR1 SGHRS and CDR2 YFSETQ. Trimming shortened V by 5 bases and J by 0 bases, and 19 bases separated the two germline ends.

This clonotype was seen more than once but under ten times. This sequence joins TRBV6-2 or TRBV6-3 and TRBJ2-4; 11 bases are shared with TRBD2. The CDR3 runs to 15 residues. Unmatched junction bases numbered 8, after V lost 6 bases and J lost 7 bases. The germline gives CDR1 MNHEY, CDR2 SVGEGT. CDR3 nucleotides: TGTGCCAGCAGACACGGAGGGACTAGCGGCAACATTCAGTACTTC. Its protein is CASRHGGTSGNIQYF.

This clonotype was recorded a few times. This chain uses TRBV27 with TRBJ2-5; 12 bases map to TRBD2. The J call is uncertain, as TRBJ2-7 better fits the DNA end. The CDR3 runs 16 residues. Germline V gives CDR1 MNHEY, CDR2 SMNVEV (reference sequence). CDR3 protein: CASSLSTSGSGYEQYF. As DNA, the CDR3 is TGTGCCAGCAGTTTATCGACTAGCGGGAGTGGGTACGAGCAGTACTTC.

CDR3 nucleotide sequence: TGTGCCAGCAGCCAAAGCCTAGCCCTAGTCGAGCAGTTCTTC. This gives the protein CASSQSLALVEQFF. The V gene is TRBV14, the J gene TRBJ2-1, with D possibly being TRBD2 (5 bases). Trimming left V 2 bases short and J 10 bases short, with 15 bases between. CDR3 length: 14 residues. CDR1 is SGHDN and CDR2 is FVKESK in the germline V gene.

This clonotype was seen just once. This sequence may be a read error, since a much larger clone differs from it by one base. The genes are TRBV6-6 and TRBJ2-3, with 13 positions matching TRBD2. The CDR3 runs to 16 residues. From germline, CDR1 is MNHNY and CDR2 SVGAGI (reference sequence). CDR3: CACRGLAGKSTDTQYF. CDR3 in DNA: TGTGCCTGCAGGGGACTAGCGGGGAAAAGCACAGATACGCAGTATTTT.

This clonotype was seen many times. V and J are TRBV4-2 and TRBJ2-5; 8 bases match TRBD2. This CDR3 is built from 15 residues. Trimming at V came to 0 bases and at J to 4 bases, leaving 4 bases not matched to a gene. Germline-derived CDR1 and CDR2 are LGHNA and YNFKEQ. The DNA for the CDR3 is TGTGCCAGCAGCCAAGACGGGGGGGGAGGAGAGACCCAGTACTTC. It translates to CASSQDGGGGETQYF.

The rearrangement links TRBV5-1 to TRBJ2-1, with 12 bases matching TRBD2. Germline CDR1 is SGHRS and CDR2 is YFSETQ. The CDR3 loop spans 17 amino acids. With 0 bases clipped from V and 6 bases from J, the junction kept 7 bases outside the gene matches. CDR3 sequence: CASSLALTSGSINEQFF. DNA for the CDR3: TGCGCCAGCAGCTTGGCACTGACTAGCGGGAGTATCAATGAGCAGTTCTTC.

The chain couples TRBV25-1 to TRBJ2-4, with 7 bases aligning to TRBD1. The CDR3 length is 12 residues. The J segment lost 9 bases and the V segment lost 3 bases, leaving 2 bases of the junction unmatched. CDR1 MGHDK and CDR2 SYGVNS come from the germline V gene. Here the CDR3 DNA reads TGTGCCAGCAGTGACGGGACAGTCATTCAGTACTTC. The encoded protein is CASSDGTVIQYF.

This clonotype was seen many times. The chain is built from TRBV20-1 and TRBJ2-1, with D unresolved. There are 14 residues in the CDR3. Germline CDR1 DFQATT, CDR2 SNEGSKA (reference sequence). V lost 0 bases and J 0 bases, leaving 6 bases between the germline ends. The CDR3 nucleotides are TGCAGTGCTAGAGACGGGCACTCCTACAATGAGCAGTTCTTC. The encoded protein is CSARDGHSYNEQFF.

The gene calls are TRBV21-1 and TRBJ2-1. TRBV21-1 is marked as a pseudogene. The CDR3 has 9 amino acids. CDR3 sequence: CASSVEQFF. CDR3 coding DNA: TGTGCCAGCAGCGTTGAGCAGTTCTTC.

The chain recombines TRBV9 with TRBJ2-1; D remains unclear. CDR1 is SGDLS, CDR2 YYNGEE, per germline. Trimming pared 2 bases from V and 3 bases from J, leaving 18 bases between. The CDR3 consists of 17 residues. The DNA for the CDR3 is TGTGCCAGCAGCGTCCACTCTAGGACGTTAAGCTACAATGAGCAGTTCTTC. Translating gives CASSVHSRTLSYNEQFF.

In this sample, this clonotype turned up a few times. The chain is built from TRBV6-6 and TRBJ2-7; 9 positions match TRBD1. Germline-derived CDR1 and CDR2 are MNHNY and SVGAGI (reference sequence). The J segment lost 2 bases and the V segment lost 3 bases, leaving 11 bases of the junction unmatched. The CDR3 consists of 17 residues. The CDR3: CASSYRSRGDRAYEQYF. DNA of the CDR3: TGTGCCAGCAGTTATAGAAGTCGAGGGGACAGGGCCTACGAGCAGTACTTC.

This clonotype has more than one count but fewer than ten. The chain combines TRBV5-1 with TRBJ2-7; 7 bases agree with TRBD1. Germline CDR1 SGHRS, CDR2 YFSETQ. The CDR3 sequence is 17 residues long. Trimming removed 4 bases from V and 5 bases from J; junction bases left unmatched: 18. The CDR3 DNA follows: TGCGCCAGCAGCAAGGGACCGGGACAGCGTTTTGCGGACGAGCAGTACTTC. Translating it yields CASSKGPGQRFADEQYF.

This clonotype was seen at least ten times. V and J are TRBV29-1 and TRBJ2-5; TRBD1 is a possible D gene (6 bases). The CDR3 has 14 amino acids. V shed 2 bases and J shed 11 bases, with 21 bases lying between them. CDR1 and CDR2 (germline): SQVTM, ANQGSEA. The chain's CDR3 is CSVEIPGASYEQYF. DNA of the CDR3: TGCAGCGTTGAAATCCCAGGGGCCTCTTATGAGCAGTACTTC.

This clonotype was seen at least ten times. V and J are TRBV4-3 and TRBJ2-3, with D perhaps TRBD2 (6 bases). This CDR3 has 16 amino acids. Germline lookup yields CDR1 LGHNA and CDR2 YSLEER. The V and J ends lost 2 bases and 2 bases respectively, with 14 bases between them. The CDR3 DNA is TGCGCCAGCAGCCAACAAACCGGACTAAACACAGATACGCAGTATTTT. Protein: CASSQQTGLNTDTQYF.

This chain connects TRBV28 to TRBJ2-7; the D gene could be TRBD1 or TRBD2 (5 bases each). In germline, CDR1 is MDHEN, CDR2 SYDVKM. V was cut by 6 bases and J by 5 bases, with 17 bases left in between. There are 14 residues in the CDR3. The CDR3 region has the DNA TGTGCCAGCAGCGCCGGGACGATAGCCGACGAGCAGTACTTC. Its protein product is CASSAGTIADEQYF. The variable domain in full, completed from reference TRBV28 and TRBJ2-7, reads DVKVTQSSRYLVKRTGEKVFLECVQDMDHENMFWYRQDPGLGLRLIYFSYDVKMKEKGDIPEGYSVSREKKERFSLILESASTNQTSMYLCASSAGTIADEQYFGPGTRLTVT.

This clonotype was picked up a small number of times. This chain links TRBV20-1 with TRBJ2-5, with 9 bases aligning to TRBD2. In germline, CDR1 is DFQATT, CDR2 SNEGSKA (reference sequence). The CDR3 sequence is 17 residues long. V shed 1 base and J 4 bases; nucleotides not matched to a gene: 13. The CDR3 spells CSARVSSGREGRETQYF. The CDR3 nucleotides are TGCAGTGCTAGAGTCTCCTCTGGGCGGGAGGGGAGAGAGACCCAGTACTTC.

This clonotype appeared a few times. A single base separates this from a much larger clone, so it may be a read error. The chain combines TRBV5-4 with TRBJ2-7, with D perhaps matching TRBD2 (6 bases). With 0 bases removed from V and 3 bases from J, the gap between germline ends came to 16 bases. The CDR3 spans 16 residues. Looked up from germline, CDR1 is SGHNT and CDR2 is YYREEE (reference sequence). CDR3 in amino acids: CASSLEAGTPYYEQYF. CDR3 bases: TGTGCCAGCAGCTTGGAAGCTGGGACTCCCTACTACGAGCAGTACTTC.

This chain connects TRBV28 to TRBJ2-7, with 8 bases fitting TRBD1. This CDR3 contains 15 residues. Germline V gene data show CDR1 as MDHEN and CDR2 as SYDVKM. V dropped 1 base and J dropped 3; count of bases not matched to a gene: 5. The chain's CDR3 is CASSLSQGGLYEQYF. The CDR3 DNA is TGTGCCAGCAGTTTATCACAGGGGGGTCTCTACGAGCAGTACTTC.